This paragraph reports one TCR beta chain. As processed by the authors: Reference gene primer amplification gave estimated nucleated cell counts. Data came from immunoSEQ multiplex PCR; TCRdb stores just in-frame clones and leaves some out. That table furnishes V, J and clone size, whereas the DNA furnished D and trimming. Here the sample spans fewer than 250,000 clones, around 88% being singletons. This CDR3 has 14 residues. Germline CDR1 and CDR2: SGHTA and FQGNSA. J was trimmed by 3 bases and V by 6 bases; bases with no gene match: 4. The sample originates from a study of blood T cell repertoires in COVID-19. Study context: Italy, Spain and the United States were the sources of the convalescent and acute COVID-19 samples. PBMCs, B-cell-depleted T cells, or T cells provided the cDNA or gDNA that made up the material.

The TCR was taken from a man aged 50 to 60 with active or convalescent COVID-19. The sequencing input was peripheral blood. This chain uses TRBV7-2 with TRBJ2-3; TRBD2 matches at 9 bases. This CDR3 reads CASRRGGPTDTQYF. CDR3 DNA sequence: TGTGCCAGCAGGCGGGGGGGCCCAACAGATACGCAGTATTTT.